Shown below are 21 T cell receptor beta chains from a single sample sequenced in a study of T-cell memory formation after mild COVID-19. From the 5' RACE reads, TCRdb called clonotypes with MiXCR, one entry per CDR3 protein. This table holds approximately 240,000 distinct CDR3 sequences, about 17% found once. The sample taken for sequencing was PBMCs or a T cell subset sorted from them (not recorded which). These receptors originate from a man between 18 and 29 years old who had mild COVID-19 (a few samples of this study predate the infection). Cell type and time point are not known.

The chain is built from TRBV9 and TRBJ2-1; TRBD2 agrees at 10 bases. This CDR3 region has 17 residues. CDR1 is SGDLS and CDR2 is YYNGEE in the germline V gene. V dropped 0 bases and J dropped 9; count of bases not matched to a gene: 12. The CDR3 DNA follows: TGTGCCAGCAGCGTAGCTTCCGGAGCGGGGGGGCCTAGTGAGCAGTTCTTC. As protein: CASSVASGAGGPSEQFF.

CDR3 sequence: CASSSDPNTDTQYF. The CDR3 coding sequence is TGCGCCAGCAGCTCGGACCCGAACACAGATACGCAGTATTTT. The V call is TRBV5-1, the J call TRBJ2-3; D gene ambiguous. Looked up from germline, CDR1 is SGHRS and CDR2 is YFSETQ. The CDR3 runs to 14 residues. Trimming removed 3 bases at V and 2 bases at J, with 10 bases between.

In its sample, this clonotype was seen once. The rearrangement uses TRBV6-6 and TRBJ1-6; D is ambiguous. There are 14 residues in the CDR3. CDR1 and CDR2 from the germline V gene are MNHNY and SVGAGI (reference sequence). V shed 4 bases and J shed 8 bases, with 12 bases lying between them. The CDR3 nucleotides are TGTGCCAGCAGTTGGCTGAGCGGCGATTCACCCCTCCACTTT. Amino acid sequence: CASSWLSGDSPLHF.

V gene TRBV7-3 combines with J gene TRBJ1-2; 7 bases align to TRBD1. Germline assignment: CDR1 SGHTA and CDR2 FQGTGA. This CDR3 is built from 12 residues. V gave up 4 bases and J gave up 8 bases; unmatched junction bases: 4. CDR3: CASSSTGRGYTF. The CDR3, as DNA: TGTGCCAGCAGCTCGACAGGGAGGGGCTACACCTTC.

This clonotype was seen a handful of times. The V call is TRBV5-8, the J call TRBJ2-7; 10 nucleotides line up with TRBD2. There are 16 residues in the CDR3. CDR1 and CDR2 (germline): SGHTS, YDEGEE. With 0 bases clipped from V and 0 bases from J, the junction kept 3 bases outside the gene matches. The CDR3 region is CASSLGLAGSSYEQYV. For the CDR3, the DNA is TGTGCCAGCAGCTTGGGACTAGCGGGTAGCTCCTACGAGCAGTACGTC.

V and J are TRBV5-1 and TRBJ2-1; 7 nucleotides line up with TRBD2. Germline loops: CDR1 SGHRS, CDR2 YFSETQ. V shed 1 base and J 7 bases; nucleotides not matched to a gene: 11. The CDR3 length is 16 residues. CDR3 nucleotide sequence: TGCGCCAGCAGCTTGACCTCGGGCCTAGCGGTTAATGAGCAGTTCTTC. Its translation is CASSLTSGLAVNEQFF.

The V and J genes are TRBV6-1 and TRBJ1-3; no definite D call. From germline, CDR1 is MNHNS and CDR2 SASEGT. There are 10 residues in the CDR3. Trimming took off 6 bases at V and 4 bases at J, with 1 base between the two ends. The CDR3: CASSGNTIYF. In DNA form, the CDR3 reads TGTGCCAGCAGCGGAAACACCATATATTTT.

This clonotype was counted many times. The chain combines TRBV5-1 with TRBJ1-1; TRBD1 is a possible D gene (6 bases). The CDR3 consists of 14 residues. Germline lookup yields CDR1 SGHRS and CDR2 YFSETQ. Trimming removed 4 bases at V and 0 bases at J, with 10 bases between. The CDR3 here is CASSVGTMNTEAFF. For the CDR3, the DNA is TGCGCCAGCAGCGTGGGGACAATGAACACTGAAGCTTTCTTT.

There are many counts of this clonotype. V usage is TRBV12-3 or TRBV12-4 and J usage is TRBJ2-3; tentative D call: TRBD1 (6 bases). The CDR3 extends over 14 amino acids. The V end lost 6 bases, the J end lost 6 bases, and 16 bases lay between the germline ends. The CDR3: CASSPTGTWDTQYF. CDR3 nucleotide sequence: TGTGCCAGCAGCCCAACAGGGACCTGGGATACGCAGTATTTT.

The CDR3 nucleotides read TGTGCCAGCAGCTTAGGGCCCTTGGGGTCGGGCAATCAGCCCCAGCATTTT. Protein sequence: CASSLGPLGSGNQPQHF. The gene calls are TRBV7-8 and TRBJ1-5; D not certain. CDR3 length equals 17 residues. Trimming removed 1 base from V and 2 bases from J, with 15 bases in between. Germline V gives CDR1 SGHVS, CDR2 FQNEAQ.

Only a few counts were recorded for this clonotype. This sequence joins TRBV2 and TRBJ2-1; D possibly corresponds to TRBD2 (7 bases). Germline V gene sequence: CDR1 SNHLY, CDR2 FYNNEI. This CDR3 spans 14 amino acids. Trimming cost V 4 bases and J 6 bases, with 13 bases left between them. CDR3: CASSAGGLSNEQFF. The CDR3, as DNA: TGTGCCAGCAGTGCCGGGGGGCTCTCCAATGAGCAGTTCTTC. The full variable domain, with the rest looked up from reference TRBV2 and TRBJ2-1, is EPEVTQTPSHQVTQMGQEVILRCVPISNHLYFYWYRQILGQKVEFLVSFYNNEISEKSEIFDDQFSVERPDGSNFTLKIRSTKLEDSAMYFCASSAGGLSNEQFFGPGTRLTVL.

The chain combines TRBV9 with TRBJ1-2; D perhaps matches TRBD1 (5 bases). V was trimmed by 2 bases and J by 2 bases, leaving 10 bases between them. This CDR3 is built from 14 residues. CDR1 SGDLS and CDR2 YYNGEE come from the germline V gene. The CDR3 DNA reads as TGTGCCAGCAGCGTGTCGGAGGGGAACTATGGCTACACCTTC. Its protein is CASSVSEGNYGYTF.

The V gene is TRBV5-4, the J gene TRBJ1-5; D might be TRBD1 (5 bases). V lost 0 bases and J 4 bases, leaving 11 bases between the germline ends. Germline values: CDR1 SGHNT, CDR2 YYREEE (reference sequence). CDR3 length equals 15 residues. CDR3 bases: TGTGCCAGCAGCTTGGGCGGACAATTTAATCAGCCCCAGCATTTT. Its protein product is CASSLGGQFNQPQHF.

This clonotype was seen a few times. CDR3 DNA: TGTGCCAGCAGGACGGGGTGGGGTCCGCGCAATTCACCCCTCCACTTT. Amino acids: CASRTGWGPRNSPLHF. The J gene is TRBJ1-6, the V gene TRBV6-6; D is ambiguous. Trimming left V 6 bases short and J 7 bases short, with 19 bases between. This CDR3 spans 16 amino acids. From germline, CDR1 is MNHNY and CDR2 SVGAGI (reference sequence).

This clonotype was seen at least ten times. V is TRBV6-5 and J is TRBJ2-2; D is perhaps TRBD1 or TRBD2 (6 bases each). Germline CDR1 reads MNHEY; CDR2 reads SVGAGI. The CDR3 is made up of 15 amino acids. Trimming removed 6 bases from V and 0 bases from J, with 11 bases in between. The CDR3 sequence is CASREEGANTGELFF. The CDR3 DNA reads TGTGCCAGCAGGGAGGAGGGGGCGAACACCGGGGAGCTGTTTTTT.

In nucleotides, the CDR3 is TGTGCCAGCAGCCCCGGGGGGGGGGAGCTGTTTTTT. Translation: CASSPGGGELFF. The gene calls are TRBV5-4 and TRBJ2-2, with 7 bases fitting TRBD2. CDR1 and CDR2 (germline): SGHNT, YYREEE (reference sequence). This CDR3 contains 12 residues. Unmatched junction bases numbered 2, after V lost 4 bases and J lost 8 bases.

There are a few counts of this clonotype. The chain joins TRBV12-3 or TRBV12-4 to TRBJ2-1, with D possibly matching TRBD1 (5 bases). This CDR3 spans 15 amino acids. Trimming left V 1 base short and J 2 bases short, with 9 bases between. The CDR3, as DNA: TGTGCCAGCAGTTTAGAAGGGGCAGCCTACAATGAGCAGTTCTTC. Its translation: CASSLEGAAYNEQFF.

The chain links TRBV9 to TRBJ2-3; TRBD2 matches 9 bases. V gave up 3 bases and J gave up 2 bases; unmatched junction bases: 7. Germline CDR1 and CDR2: SGDLS and YYNGEE. This CDR3 contains 16 residues. The CDR3 protein is CASSGLLAGSTDTQYF. CDR3 coding DNA: TGTGCCAGCAGCGGCTTGCTAGCGGGGTCCACAGATACGCAGTATTTT. The full variable domain, completed using reference TRBV9 and TRBJ2-3, is DSGVTQTPKHLITATGQRVTLRCSPRSGDLSVYWYQQSLDQGLQFLIQYYNGEERAKGNILERFSAQQFPDLHSELNLSSLELGDSALYFCASSGLLAGSTDTQYFGPGTRLTVL.

The chain carries TRBV12-3 or TRBV12-4 and TRBJ1-5; TRBD1 matches 7 bases. Unmatched junction bases numbered 8, after V lost 2 bases and J lost 4 bases. The CDR3 has 16 amino acids. The CDR3 nucleotides read TGTGCCAGCAGTTTATCGACAGGGAGGGAGAATCAGCCCCAGCATTTT. Translation gives CASSLSTGRENQPQHF.

This clonotype was seen repeatedly, ten times or more. The CDR3 region is CASSPGTSAGELFF. CDR3 nucleotides: TGTGCCAGCAGCCCCGGGACCTCGGCCGGGGAGCTGTTTTTT. The gene calls are TRBV7-9 and TRBJ2-2, with D perhaps assigned TRBD1 or TRBD2 (5 bases each). The V end was cut by 5 bases, the J end by 6 bases, with 13 bases between. CDR1 and CDR2 (germline): SEHNR, FQNEAQ (reference sequence). This CDR3 region has 14 residues.

This clonotype was counted a few times. This chain joins TRBV9 and TRBJ2-5; the D gene could be TRBD1 or TRBD2 (6 bases each). Per the germline V gene, CDR1 is SGDLS and CDR2 is YYNGEE. This CDR3 spans 16 amino acids. The germline V and J ends were trimmed by 5 bases and 1 base, with 18 bases remaining between them. This chain's CDR3 is CASSRGTEGPQETQYF. CDR3 nucleotide sequence: TGTGCCAGCAGTAGGGGGACGGAGGGCCCCCAAGAGACCCAGTACTTC.